This T cell receptor (beta chain) was retrieved from a study of T cells in localized non-small cell lung cancer. Overall study findings and caveats: Heterogeneity cannot be ruled out, as sequencing used one tumor region only.

J gave up 4 bases and V 6 bases, and 5 bases lay outside the gene matches. The CDR3 consists of 14 residues. Per the germline V gene, CDR1 is LNHDA and CDR2 is SQIVND (reference sequence). Libraries were prepared by immunoSEQ multiplex PCR; TCRdb keeps only in-frame clonotypes and omits some of them. This table has fewer than 90,000 clones, 80% to 90% appearing once. As concerns this clone: The antigen is unknown.

The sequencing used peripheral blood, collected before any cancer treatment. The V gene is TRBV19, the J gene TRBJ2-2, with TRBD2 matching over 7 bases. The TCR originated in a man aged 35-69 years with stage I lung adenocarcinoma. CDR3 nucleotides: TGTGCCAGTAGAGCAAGCGGGGTCACCGGGGAGCTGTTTTTT. This sequence encodes CASRASGVTGELFF.